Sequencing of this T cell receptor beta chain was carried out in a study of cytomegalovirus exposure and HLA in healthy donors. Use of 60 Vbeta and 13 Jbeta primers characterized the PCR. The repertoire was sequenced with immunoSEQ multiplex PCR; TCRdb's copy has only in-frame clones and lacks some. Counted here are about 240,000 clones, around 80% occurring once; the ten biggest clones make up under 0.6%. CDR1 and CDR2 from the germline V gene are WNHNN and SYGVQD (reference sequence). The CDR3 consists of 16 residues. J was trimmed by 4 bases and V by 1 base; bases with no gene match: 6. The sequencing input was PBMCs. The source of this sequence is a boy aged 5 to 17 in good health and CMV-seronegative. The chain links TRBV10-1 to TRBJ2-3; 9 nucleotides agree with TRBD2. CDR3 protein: CASSEYASGIADTQYF. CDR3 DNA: TGCGCCAGCAGTGAGTATGCTAGCGGGATCGCAGATACGCAGTATTTT.